Presented here are 14 T cell receptor beta chains from one specimen sequenced in a study of blood T cell repertoires in COVID-19. Some clones are missing from TCRdb's copy, which holds only in-frame ones; the method was immunoSEQ multiplex PCR. The sample has about 370,000 clones, about 87% seen once; the top ten hold about 10%. What was sequenced was peripheral blood. These receptors originate from a woman aged 25 to 39 with COVID-19, enrolled during active disease.

The chain recombines TRBV6-5 with TRBJ2-7; 8 nucleotides line up with TRBD2. Germline V gives CDR1 MNHEY, CDR2 SVGAGI. J lost 6 bases, V lost 4 bases, and 11 bases had no gene match. The CDR3 totals 15 residues. The CDR3 here is CASSSLGRAPVEQYF. CDR3 coding DNA: TGTGCCAGCAGTTCTCTCGGGAGGGCCCCGGTCGAGCAGTACTTC.

This clone was counted a single time. The J gene is TRBJ2-1, the V gene TRBV27; D not resolved. V was pared by 0 bases and J by 10 bases, with 13 bases between. Germline CDR1 and CDR2: MNHEY and SMNVEV (reference sequence). The CDR3 contains 14 residues. The CDR3, as DNA: TGTGCCAGCAGTTTATCGAGATTCCCCCAAGAGCAGTTCTTC. Translation gives CASSLSRFPQEQFF.

The chain employs TRBV27 and TRBJ1-4; TRBD1 agrees at 7 bases. In germline, CDR1 is MNHEY, CDR2 SMNVEV (reference sequence). The trim removed 4 bases at V and 6 bases at J, leaving 5 bases unmatched. The CDR3 has 14 amino acids. The CDR3 DNA follows: TGTGCCAGCAGTTCCACAGGGGCTGATGAAAAACTGTTTTTT. This translates into CASSSTGADEKLFF.

The gene calls are TRBV27 and TRBJ2-7; perhaps TRBD1 as D (6 bases). The CDR3 is made up of 16 amino acids. Trimming removed 0 bases at V and 0 bases at J, with 12 bases between. Germline-derived CDR1 and CDR2 are MNHEY and SMNVEV (reference sequence). In nucleotides, the CDR3 is TGTGCCAGCAGTTTATCGACAGGTTATAGCTCCTACGAGCAGTACTTC. As protein: CASSLSTGYSSYEQYF.

The chain carries TRBV6-5 and TRBJ2-7, with D possibly matching TRBD1 (5 bases). The V and J ends lost 0 bases and 6 bases respectively, with 9 bases between them. Germline V gene lookup returns CDR1 MNHEY and CDR2 SVGAGI. The CDR3 covers 13 residues. CDR3 loop: CASSYSGTGEQYF. The CDR3 DNA reads TGTGCCAGCAGTTACTCTGGAACAGGCGAGCAGTACTTC.

V gene TRBV6-5 combines with J gene TRBJ1-1; D is ambiguous. Trimming shortened V by 7 bases and J by 3 bases, and 12 bases separated the two germline ends. The CDR3 totals 13 residues. The V gene's germline CDR1 is MNHEY and CDR2 SVGAGI. In nucleotides, the CDR3 is TGTGCCAGCACTGGCGGGGTCTACACTGAAGCTTTCTTT. Amino acids: CASTGGVYTEAFF.

The chain couples TRBV5-4 to TRBJ2-3; 11 nucleotides align to TRBD2. Germline values: CDR1 SGHNT, CDR2 YYREEE (reference sequence). Trimming at V came to 3 bases and at J to 5 bases, leaving 11 bases not matched to a gene. The CDR3 length is 17 residues. CDR3 bases: TGTGCCAGCAGCTCCCCGTCTAGCGGGAGGACGATAGATACGCAGTATTTT. This translates into CASSSPSSGRTIDTQYF.

The chain uses TRBV19 and TRBJ2-6; the D is unclear. This CDR3 contains 17 residues. Germline CDR1 reads LNHDA; CDR2 reads SQIVND (reference sequence). V gave up 3 bases and J gave up 0 bases, with 12 bases separating them. CDR3 coding DNA: TGTGCCAGTAGTATCGCCCTACAGATCTCTGGGGCCAACGTCCTGACTTTC. Translated, it gives CASSIALQISGANVLTF.

The chain recombines TRBV2 with TRBJ2-3, with a weak D call TRBD1 (7 bases). CDR1 is SNHLY, CDR2 FYNNEI, per germline. The CDR3 sequence is 12 residues long. This CDR3 reads CATGPGADTQYF. The CDR3 DNA reads as TGTGCGACAGGGCCGGGGGCAGATACGCAGTATTTT.

The CDR3 DNA follows: TGTGCCAGCAGTTCGGGGGGGAGAGGCGAGCAGTACTTC. Protein: CASSSGGRGEQYF. The chain employs TRBV6-6 and TRBJ2-7; 8 bases fit TRBD2. The CDR3 has 13 amino acids. With V trimmed by 4 bases and J by 6 bases, 5 bases remained unmatched. Germline V gene lookup returns CDR1 MNHNY and CDR2 SVGAGI (reference sequence).

The V and J genes are TRBV30 and TRBJ2-7; D might be TRBD2 (5 bases). CDR1 GTSNPN and CDR2 SVGIG come from the germline V gene (reference sequence). The V end lost 2 bases, the J end lost 5 bases, and 13 bases lay between the germline ends. CDR3 size: 13 residues. The CDR3 DNA reads as TGTGCCTGGAGTTTTAGGACTGTCGACGAGCAGTACTTC. Protein: CAWSFRTVDEQYF.

The chain joins TRBV29-1 to TRBJ2-3; 10 bases fit TRBD2. Germline V gene lookup returns CDR1 SQVTM and CDR2 ANQGSEA. V trimming: 6 bases; J trimming: 0 bases; junction bases outside the gene matches: 6. The CDR3 is made up of 15 amino acids. Here the CDR3 reads CSVGGTSVSTDTQYF. In DNA form, the CDR3 reads TGCAGCGTGGGAGGGACTAGCGTAAGCACAGATACGCAGTATTTT.

The chain uses TRBV4-1 and TRBJ2-5, with D possibly being TRBD2 (6 bases). The germline V and J ends were trimmed by 2 bases and 2 bases, with 15 bases remaining between them. Germline V CDR1 and CDR2: MGHRA, YSYEKL. CDR3 length: 16 residues. CDR3 region: CASSQPGGRQQETQYF. The CDR3 coding sequence is TGCGCCAGCAGCCAACCTGGGGGGAGGCAGCAAGAGACCCAGTACTTC.

J is TRBJ2-3 and V is TRBV2; 13 nucleotides line up with TRBD2. J was trimmed by 3 bases and V by 6 bases; bases with no gene match: 3. The length of the CDR3 is 15 residues. Looked up from germline, CDR1 is SNHLY and CDR2 is FYNNEI. Here the CDR3 reads CASSEGLAGTDTQYF. CDR3 nucleotides: TGTGCCAGCAGCGAGGGACTAGCGGGAACAGATACGCAGTATTTT.